The source of this T cell receptor (beta chain) is a study of CXCR3-negative and CXCR3-positive naive CD8 T cells. This CDR3 contains 17 residues. From germline, CDR1 is DFQATT and CDR2 SNEGSKA (reference sequence). Regarding the study as a whole: CXCR3-expressing naive cells carried TRB CDR3s more hydrophobic than those of CXCR3-negative naive cells. Memory CD8+ cells showed much lower diversity, while both naive subsets displayed comparably high diversity.

On this clonotype itself: The antigen remains undetermined.

Researchers prepared the TRB cDNA libraries using 5' RACE with UMI labels. One entry per CDR3 protein, without DNA, is what TCRdb gives after re-calling the 5' RACE reads. Its table records nearly 110,000 distinct CDR3 sequences. The sequenced sample was naive CXCR3+ CD8+ T cells from blood. Subset defined: CD45RO-CCR7+CD27+CD95- naive CD8+ T cells expressing CXCR3 (TNR3+). This chain connects TRBV20-1 to TRBJ2-1; checking the TCRdb D call of TRBD2 is not possible without DNA. The TCR was taken from a human donor in good health. Some clones in this sample may be carry-over from other donors' samples. CDR3 region: CSARDLLASADYNEQFF.